The rows below give T cell receptor beta chains drawn from one sample of a study of blood T cell repertoires in COVID-19. Only in-frame clones appear in the TCRdb table, and some are missing; sequencing was by immunoSEQ multiplex PCR. The sample yields over 200,000 clones, roughly 90% seen once. Sequencing input: peripheral blood. The source is a man aged 35 to 55 with active or convalescent COVID-19. Both conserved end residues are part of each CDR3. Each record gives: V gene, J gene, D gene, clone size, CDR3 DNA, CDR3 protein. The D gene is left open where the match is weak. For some rows the clone size is stated as once, few or many, or as a class when expanded; others skip it.

V gene: TRBV29-1; J gene: TRBJ1-1; D gene: .; clone size: .; CDR3 DNA: TGCAGCGTTGAAGTAACGGCTGAAGCTTTCTTT; CDR3 protein: CSVEVTAEAFF
V gene: TRBV7-9; J gene: TRBJ1-2; D gene: TRBD1; clone size: few; CDR3 DNA: TGTGCCAGCAGCCCGGGACAGTTTTTCTATGGCTACACCTTC; CDR3 protein: CASSPGQFFYGYTF
V gene: TRBV5-1; J gene: TRBJ1-5; D gene: .; clone size: .; CDR3 DNA: TGCGCCAGCAGCTTGTCGGGATATCAGCCCCAGCATTTT; CDR3 protein: CASSLSGYQPQHF
V gene: TRBV2; J gene: TRBJ1-1; D gene: .; clone size: few; CDR3 DNA: TGTGCCAGCAGTCCTTCAGTGAACACTGAAGCTTTCTTT; CDR3 protein: CASSPSVNTEAFF
V gene: TRBV4-2; J gene: TRBJ2-5; D gene: TRBD2; clone size: .; CDR3 DNA: TGTGCCAGCAGCCGCGGGACTAGCGGGTTTCAAGAGACCCAGTACTTC; CDR3 protein: CASSRGTSGFQETQYF
V gene: TRBV9; J gene: TRBJ2-1; D gene: TRBD2; clone size: .; CDR3 DNA: TGTGCCAGCAGCCAAACTAGCGGGACCCCCTCCTACAATGAGCAGTTCTTC; CDR3 protein: CASSQTSGTPSYNEQFF
V gene: TRBV24-1; J gene: TRBJ2-2; D gene: .; clone size: .; CDR3 DNA: TGTGCCACCGAAGGGGCGAACACCGGGGAGCTGTTTTTT; CDR3 protein: CATEGANTGELFF
V gene: TRBV19; J gene: TRBJ1-2; D gene: .; clone size: .; CDR3 DNA: TGTGCCAGTAGCCTAGGGGAGGGTCCGTATGGCTACACCTTC; CDR3 protein: CASSLGEGPYGYTF
V gene: TRBV29-1; J gene: TRBJ2-3; D gene: .; clone size: .; CDR3 DNA: TGCAGCGTTGACCTCACAGATACGCAGTATTTT; CDR3 protein: CSVDLTDTQYF
V gene: TRBV7-3; J gene: TRBJ2-1; D gene: TRBD1; clone size: .; CDR3 DNA: TGTGCCAGCAGGCTACAGGGGGCAGGCTACAATGAGCAGTTCTTC; CDR3 protein: CASRLQGAGYNEQFF
V gene: TRBV19; J gene: TRBJ1-2; D gene: .; clone size: .; CDR3 DNA: TGTGCCAGTACCGCGTTTAGCAGGGCTAACTATGGCTACACCTTC; CDR3 protein: CASTAFSRANYGYTF
V gene: TRBV9; J gene: TRBJ1-3; D gene: TRBD1; clone size: .; CDR3 DNA: TGTGCCAGCAGCGCGTCTCACAGGGGTTCTGGAAACACCATATATTTT; CDR3 protein: CASSASHRGSGNTIYF
V gene: TRBV12-3/TRBV12-4; J gene: TRBJ1-2; D gene: .; clone size: .; CDR3 DNA: TGTGCCAGCAGTCCCGGGATGCGGGGCTACACCTTC; CDR3 protein: CASSPGMRGYTF
V gene: TRBV6-6; J gene: TRBJ2-3; D gene: .; clone size: .; CDR3 DNA: TGTGCCAGCAGTTACTCTGGCCAGGCCCCAGATACGCAGTATTTT; CDR3 protein: CASSYSGQAPDTQYF
V gene: TRBV4-1; J gene: TRBJ2-2; D gene: TRBD2; clone size: .; CDR3 DNA: TGCGCCAGCAGCCCCGGTCGGGGGGGGCTTGACGGGGAGCTGTTTTTT; CDR3 protein: CASSPGRGGLDGELFF
V gene: TRBV28; J gene: TRBJ1-5; D gene: .; clone size: .; CDR3 DNA: TGTGCCAGCAGGCCGATGACCCACCGAGGTCAGCCCCAGCATTTT; CDR3 protein: CASRPMTHRGQPQHF
V gene: TRBV19; J gene: TRBJ1-5; D gene: .; clone size: .; CDR3 DNA: TGTGCCAGTAGTATCGGTCCCCATAGCAATCAGCCCCAGCATTTT; CDR3 protein: CASSIGPHSNQPQHF
V gene: TRBV11-3; J gene: TRBJ2-1; D gene: .; clone size: .; CDR3 DNA: TGTGCCAGCAGCTTGGGCCGCGAAAGTGAGCAGTTCTTC; CDR3 protein: CASSLGRESEQFF
V gene: TRBV29-1; J gene: TRBJ2-1; D gene: TRBD2; clone size: .; CDR3 DNA: TGCAGCGTTGATGAACTAGCGGGAGGGGTTGAGCAGTTCTTC; CDR3 protein: CSVDELAGGVEQFF
V gene: TRBV9; J gene: TRBJ1-3; D gene: .; clone size: .; CDR3 DNA: TGTGCCAGCAGTCTAACGGGGGGGCGAGGAAACACCATATATTTT; CDR3 protein: CASSLTGGRGNTIYF
V gene: TRBV6-6; J gene: TRBJ2-2; D gene: .; clone size: .; CDR3 DNA: TGTGCCAGCAGTTACGCTAAACAGGGGAACACCGGGGAGCTGTTTTTT; CDR3 protein: CASSYAKQGNTGELFF
V gene: TRBV28; J gene: TRBJ1-2; D gene: .; clone size: .; CDR3 DNA: TGTGCCAGCAGTCTGAACTATGGCTACACCTTC; CDR3 protein: CASSLNYGYTF
V gene: TRBV4-2; J gene: TRBJ2-1; D gene: TRBD2; clone size: few; CDR3 DNA: TGTGCCAGCAGCCAAGGGGTGGGGCGGGAGCTCTACAATGAGCAGTTCTTC; CDR3 protein: CASSQGVGRELYNEQFF
V gene: TRBV18; J gene: TRBJ2-7; D gene: .; clone size: once; CDR3 DNA: TGTGCCAGCTCACCTGGTTTTGTTCCAGTAAGCTCCTACGAGCAGTACTTC; CDR3 protein: CASSPGFVPVSSYEQYF
V gene: TRBV7-9; J gene: TRBJ2-5; D gene: TRBD1; clone size: few; CDR3 DNA: TGTGCCAGCAGCTTAGGGGACAGGGGCCTGCAGGAGACCCAGTACTTC; CDR3 protein: CASSLGDRGLQETQYF
V gene: TRBV2; J gene: TRBJ1-2; D gene: .; clone size: .; CDR3 DNA: TGTGCCAGCAGTAGTCAGGGTCAAACTAACTATGGCTACACCTTC; CDR3 protein: CASSSQGQTNYGYTF
V gene: TRBV30; J gene: TRBJ2-1; D gene: TRBD2; clone size: .; CDR3 DNA: TGTGCCTGGAACCGGGGGAGGGAATACAATGAGCAGTTCTTC; CDR3 protein: CAWNRGREYNEQFF
V gene: TRBV28; J gene: TRBJ1-3; D gene: TRBD1; clone size: once; CDR3 DNA: TGTGCCAGCAGCCCACAGGGGGCATGGGGAAACACCATATATTTT; CDR3 protein: CASSPQGAWGNTIYF
V gene: TRBV9; J gene: TRBJ1-1; D gene: .; clone size: .; CDR3 DNA: TGTGCCAGCAGCGTATTCGAGGCGATCTCGGGGACTGAAGCTTTCTTT; CDR3 protein: CASSVFEAISGTEAFF
V gene: TRBV29-1; J gene: TRBJ2-1; D gene: TRBD2; clone size: .; CDR3 DNA: TGCAGCGTTGTTAGCGGGAGTGATGAGCAGTTCTTC; CDR3 protein: CSVVSGSDEQFF
V gene: TRBV28; J gene: TRBJ2-7; D gene: .; clone size: .; CDR3 DNA: TGTGCCAGCAGCCCCGGAGGTACCTACGAGCAGTACTTC; CDR3 protein: CASSPGGTYEQYF
V gene: TRBV7-2; J gene: TRBJ2-1; D gene: .; clone size: .; CDR3 DNA: TGTGCCAGCAGCTTTGTCCCTAGCGACGATGAGCAGTTCTTC; CDR3 protein: CASSFVPSDDEQFF
V gene: TRBV19; J gene: TRBJ1-5; D gene: .; clone size: .; CDR3 DNA: TGTGCCAGTAGTACCGAGGCTTATGGTAGCAATCAGCCCCAGCATTTT; CDR3 protein: CASSTEAYGSNQPQHF
V gene: TRBV5-1; J gene: TRBJ1-1; D gene: .; clone size: .; CDR3 DNA: TGCGCCAGCAGCTCGCCATCCGCAGGGGTCACTGAAGCTTTCTTT; CDR3 protein: CASSSPSAGVTEAFF
V gene: TRBV5-6; J gene: TRBJ2-6; D gene: .; clone size: .; CDR3 DNA: TGTGCCAGCAGCTTGACCAGGGCCAACTCTGGGGCCAACGTCCTGACTTTC; CDR3 protein: CASSLTRANSGANVLTF
V gene: TRBV5-1; J gene: TRBJ2-3; D gene: .; clone size: .; CDR3 DNA: TGCGCCAGCAGCTTGTGGGGCGGGAACACAGATACGCAGTATTTT; CDR3 protein: CASSLWGGNTDTQYF
V gene: TRBV27; J gene: TRBJ2-7; D gene: .; clone size: .; CDR3 DNA: TGTGCCAGCAGCCCAACGGGCTACGAGCAGTACTTC; CDR3 protein: CASSPTGYEQYF
V gene: TRBV5-1; J gene: TRBJ1-5; D gene: TRBD1; clone size: .; CDR3 DNA: TGCGCCAGCAGCCAAGGACAGGGGTGGCCCCAGCATTTT; CDR3 protein: CASSQGQGWPQHF
V gene: TRBV11-2; J gene: TRBJ2-5; D gene: TRBD2; clone size: .; CDR3 DNA: TGTGCCAGCAGCCTCCAGGGACTAGCGGGGGGCCAAGAGACCCAGTACTTC; CDR3 protein: CASSLQGLAGGQETQYF
V gene: TRBV9; J gene: TRBJ2-4; D gene: .; clone size: .; CDR3 DNA: TGTGCCAGCAGCGTACAGGGTTGGACCAAAAACATTCAGTACTTC; CDR3 protein: CASSVQGWTKNIQYF
V gene: TRBV28; J gene: TRBJ1-2; D gene: .; clone size: few; CDR3 DNA: TGTGCCAGCATGGGGGGGAGAAACTATGGCTACACCTTC; CDR3 protein: CASMGGRNYGYTF
V gene: TRBV30; J gene: TRBJ1-1; D gene: TRBD1; clone size: .; CDR3 DNA: TGTGCCCGCAGGACAGGGGGGAACACTGAAGCTTTCTTT; CDR3 protein: CARRTGGNTEAFF
V gene: TRBV28; J gene: TRBJ2-1; D gene: .; clone size: .; CDR3 DNA: TGTGCCAGCAGCCCTTTGGGGAGAAAATCTGAGCAGTTCTTC; CDR3 protein: CASSPLGRKSEQFF
V gene: TRBV11-1; J gene: TRBJ1-1; D gene: TRBD1; clone size: .; CDR3 DNA: TGTGCCAGCAGCTCGGACAGGGCTGCTGAAGCTTTCTTT; CDR3 protein: CASSSDRAAEAFF
V gene: TRBV7-3; J gene: TRBJ1-1; D gene: TRBD1; clone size: few; CDR3 DNA: TGTGCCAGCAGCTTCGGACAGGGTAACACTGAAGCTTTCTTT; CDR3 protein: CASSFGQGNTEAFF
V gene: TRBV18; J gene: TRBJ1-1; D gene: .; clone size: .; CDR3 DNA: TGTGCCAGCTCACCACCGTCTTACACTGAAGCTTTCTTT; CDR3 protein: CASSPPSYTEAFF
V gene: TRBV5-4; J gene: TRBJ1-1; D gene: .; clone size: .; CDR3 DNA: TGTGCCAGCAGCTTGAATCAGGGTTTCGACACTGAAGCTTTCTTT; CDR3 protein: CASSLNQGFDTEAFF
V gene: TRBV5-1; J gene: TRBJ2-5; D gene: TRBD2; clone size: .; CDR3 DNA: TGCGCCAGCAGCTTTTATGCGACCTTGGGGGGGCAAGAGACCCAGTACTTC; CDR3 protein: CASSFYATLGGQETQYF
V gene: TRBV21-1; J gene: TRBJ2-5; D gene: .; clone size: .; CDR3 DNA: TGTGCCAGCAGCAAAGTTCAGCGGGGACGCCAAGAGACCCAGTACTTC; CDR3 protein: CASSKVQRGRQETQYF
V gene: TRBV28; J gene: TRBJ2-7; D gene: TRBD1; clone size: .; CDR3 DNA: TGTGCCAGCAGTTGGCCGGGACAGGGCCACGAGCAGTACTTC; CDR3 protein: CASSWPGQGHEQYF